One and the same sample provided the 26 T cell receptor beta chains below, sequenced in a study of shared clonotypes between healthy human individuals. Assay: immunoSEQ multiplex PCR; the TCRdb copy retains only in-frame clones and omits some. Altogether about 470,000 clones are present, around 79% being singletons, with the ten largest covering approximately 13%. The sequencing sample was made of PBMCs. These receptors were collected from a woman aged 40 to 55 in good health. Some clones in this sample may be carry-over from other donors' samples.

This clone came up a few times. The V and J genes are TRBV14 and TRBJ2-7, with D tentatively TRBD2 (6 bases). This CDR3 spans 13 amino acids. CDR1 is SGHDN, CDR2 FVKESK, per germline. The V gene lost 2 bases and the J gene lost 7 bases, with 12 bases spanning the gap. CDR3 nucleotide sequence: TGTGCCAGCAGCCAATGGGGGGTTGGGGAGCAGTACTTC. The encoded protein is CASSQWGVGEQYF.

J is TRBJ1-5 and V is TRBV6-1; no clear D gene. The V and J ends lost 4 bases and 7 bases respectively, with 14 bases between them. Germline-derived CDR1 and CDR2 are MNHNS and SASEGT. The CDR3 is 14 amino acids. The CDR3 loop reads CASSVGEPEQPQHF. CDR3 bases: TGTGCCAGCAGTGTGGGAGAACCAGAACAGCCCCAGCATTTT.

The sample holds one count of this clone. The V and J genes are TRBV25-1 and TRBJ1-1, with D perhaps matching TRBD1 (5 bases). Germline CDR1 reads MGHDK; CDR2 reads SYGVNS. The CDR3 extends over 17 amino acids. The V end lost 5 bases, the J end lost 0 bases, and 19 bases lay between the germline ends. The chain's CDR3 is CASSSSFGGPMNTEAFF. The CDR3 DNA reads as TGTGCCAGCAGTTCATCCTTCGGGGGTCCTATGAACACTGAAGCTTTCTTT.

V is TRBV5-1 and J is TRBJ2-1, with TRBD1 as a possible D gene (6 bases). Germline V gene lookup returns CDR1 SGHRS and CDR2 YFSETQ. Trimming took 3 bases from V and 4 from J, leaving 17 bases between them. The CDR3 loop spans 16 amino acids. In nucleotides, the CDR3 is TGCGCCAGCAGCTCGGAACCGGGACAATTTTACAATGAGCAGTTCTTC. It codes for CASSSEPGQFYNEQFF. The full variable domain, with the rest looked up from reference TRBV5-1 and TRBJ2-1, is KAGVTQTPRYLIKTRGQQVTLSCSPISGHRSVSWYQQTPGQGLQFLFEYFSETQRNKGNFPGRFSGRQFSNSRSEMNVSTLELGDSALYLCASSSEPGQFYNEQFFGPGTRLTVL.

V usage is TRBV7-6 and J usage is TRBJ2-5; D is possibly TRBD1 or TRBD2 (7 bases each). CDR3 length equals 12 residues. CDR1 SGHVS and CDR2 FNYEAQ come from the germline V gene. The CDR3 reads CASGGVSETQYF. The CDR3 bases are TGTGCTTCAGGGGGGGTGTCAGAGACCCAGTACTTC.

Concerning this clone itself: The junction departs from germline at one end; a sequencing error may be responsible. This chain joins TRBV20-1 and TRBJ2-7, with no clear D. Germline CDR1 and CDR2: DFQATT and SNEGSKA (reference sequence). The CDR3 sequence is 11 residues long. This chain's CDR3 is CSVRLGYEQYF. The CDR3 region has the DNA TGCAGTGTTAGACTGGGCTACGAGCAGTACTTC.

The chain has TRBV11-2 and TRBJ2-7, with 8 bases that match TRBD2. Trimming took 1 base from V and 3 from J; bases not matched to a gene: 8. CDR1 is SGHAT and CDR2 is FQNNGV in the germline V gene. The CDR3 extends over 16 amino acids. CDR3 in amino acids: CASSLVLAGGLYEQYF. The CDR3 coding sequence is TGTGCCAGCAGCTTAGTGCTGGCGGGAGGTCTCTACGAGCAGTACTTC.

The chain combines TRBV11-3 with TRBJ2-3; 8 bases map to TRBD2. Trimming at V came to 5 bases and at J to 1 base, leaving 8 bases not matched to a gene. CDR3 length equals 16 residues. Germline CDR1 and CDR2: SGHNT and YENEEA. CDR3 protein: CASSPPGSGGTDTQYF. DNA for the CDR3: TGTGCCAGCAGCCCTCCGGGTAGCGGGGGCACAGATACGCAGTATTTT.

The chain has TRBV18 and TRBJ2-7, with D unclear. Trimming took off 3 bases at V and 2 bases at J, with 5 bases between the two ends. Germline V lookup: CDR1 KGHSH, CDR2 LQKENI. The CDR3 runs 12 residues. In nucleotides, the CDR3 is TGTGCCAGCTCACCGCAAACCTACGAGCAGTACTTC. Its translation is CASSPQTYEQYF.

This rearrangement joins TRBV9 to TRBJ1-2; the D gene is possibly TRBD1 (6 bases). Germline V gene sequence: CDR1 SGDLS, CDR2 YYNGEE. The CDR3 covers 12 residues. V gave up 5 bases and J gave up 4 bases, with 9 bases separating them. CDR3 nucleotide sequence: TGTGCCAGCAGAGGGGGACTCTATGGCTACACCTTC. Protein product: CASRGGLYGYTF.

The chain employs TRBV4-2 and TRBJ2-1; 7 nucleotides agree with TRBD2. V was pared by 6 bases and J by 1 base, with 6 bases of the junction left unmatched. Germline CDR1 and CDR2: LGHNA and YNFKEQ. The CDR3 spans 15 residues. The CDR3 region is CASSRLAGSYNEQFF. As DNA, the CDR3 is TGTGCCAGCAGTCGACTAGCTGGGTCCTACAATGAGCAGTTCTTC.

The chain employs TRBV7-8 and TRBJ2-7; tentatively, D is TRBD1 (5 bases). Trimming stripped 1 base from V and 2 bases from J, with 15 bases between. CDR1 is SGHVS and CDR2 is FQNEAQ in the germline V gene. The CDR3 is made up of 16 amino acids. CDR3 amino acids: CASSLEATVGTYEQYF. Here the CDR3 DNA reads TGTGCCAGCAGCTTAGAGGCGACAGTTGGGACCTACGAGCAGTACTTC. Based on the CDR3 plus reference TRBV7-8 and TRBJ2-7, the full variable domain is GAGVSQSPRYKVAKRGQDVALRCDPISGHVSLFWYQQALGQGPEFLTYFQNEAQLDKSGLPSDRFFAERPEGSVSTLKIQRTQQEDSAVYLCASSLEATVGTYEQYFGPGTRLTVT.

There are many counts of this clone. The chain links TRBV19 to TRBJ2-7; TRBD2 matches at 12 bases. The J segment lost 2 bases and the V segment lost 5 bases, leaving 16 bases of the junction unmatched. CDR1 and CDR2 (germline): LNHDA, SQIVND (reference sequence). The CDR3 loop spans 19 amino acids. CDR3 DNA sequence: TGTGCCAGTAGTCCCGAAGGACTAGCGGGGCCGCGGGTGGCCTACGAGCAGTACTTC. Protein: CASSPEGLAGPRVAYEQYF.

The chain couples TRBV7-2 to TRBJ2-3; D call uncertain. The CDR3 extends over 15 amino acids. Germline CDR1 SGHTA, CDR2 FQGNSA. With 1 base removed from V and 0 bases from J, the gap between germline ends came to 8 bases. CDR3 sequence: CASSLGLLSTDTQYF. DNA for the CDR3: TGTGCCAGCAGCTTAGGCTTATTAAGCACAGATACGCAGTATTTT.

The V gene is TRBV18, the J gene TRBJ2-7; D gene unclear. Germline CDR1 KGHSH, CDR2 LQKENI. The CDR3 has 15 residues. V shed 2 bases and J shed 7 bases, with 18 bases lying between them. The CDR3 reads CASSPTTASFGEQYF. CDR3 coding DNA: TGTGCCAGCTCACCAACAACCGCCAGTTTCGGGGAGCAGTACTTC.

In its sample, this clone was seen a few times. The chain links TRBV10-1 to TRBJ2-1; the D gene is possibly TRBD2 (6 bases). CDR1 WNHNN and CDR2 SYGVQD come from the germline V gene (reference sequence). Trimming stripped 5 bases from V and 5 bases from J, with 13 bases between. This CDR3 spans 14 amino acids. The CDR3 spells CASSRAGSDNEQFF. The DNA of the CDR3 is TGCGCCAGCAGTAGAGCGGGCTCGGACAATGAGCAGTTCTTC.

The table lists this clone with a count of one. The chain recombines TRBV5-6 with TRBJ2-2; 8 bases are a match to TRBD1. Germline CDR1 reads SGHDT; CDR2 reads YYEEEE. The CDR3 length is 16 residues. The V and J ends lost 0 bases and 2 bases, in that order; junction bases with no gene match: 3. CDR3 amino acids: CASSLADRGNTGELFF. CDR3 nucleotide sequence: TGTGCCAGCAGCTTGGCAGACAGGGGAAACACCGGGGAGCTGTTTTTT.

The chain is built from TRBV11-1 and TRBJ2-1; 12 positions match TRBD1. V lost 2 bases, J lost 0 bases, and 8 bases stayed unmatched. Germline V gene sequence: CDR1 SGHAT, CDR2 FQDESV (reference sequence). CDR3 length: 19 residues. The CDR3 spells CASSLTGTGGIYSYNEQFF. The DNA of the CDR3 is TGTGCCAGCAGCTTAACCGGGACAGGGGGCATCTACTCCTACAATGAGCAGTTCTTC. The whole variable domain, remainder taken from reference TRBV11-1 and TRBJ2-1, is EAEVAQSPRYKITEKSQAVAFWCDPISGHATLYWYRQILGQGPELLVQFQDESVVDDSQLPKDRFSAERLKGVDSTLKIQPAELGDSAMYLCASSLTGTGGIYSYNEQFFGPGTRLTVL.

This clone occurred a few times. This sequence joins TRBV18 and TRBJ2-2, with D perhaps matching TRBD2 (5 bases). This CDR3 contains 13 residues. V dropped 5 bases and J dropped 4 bases, with 8 bases sitting between them. Germline V gene lookup returns CDR1 KGHSH and CDR2 LQKENI. This CDR3 reads CASSSRGTGELFF. The CDR3 DNA follows: TGTGCCAGCTCATCCCGGGGCACCGGGGAGCTGTTTTTT.

The chain uses TRBV7-8 and TRBJ2-3, with TRBD2 identical over 10 bases. CDR3 size: 17 residues. J lost 3 bases, V lost 5 bases, and 11 bases had no gene match. Germline-derived CDR1 and CDR2 are SGHVS and FQNEAQ. CDR3 region: CASSPRGTSALTDTQYF. The CDR3 DNA sequence: TGTGCCAGCAGCCCTAGGGGGACTAGCGCCCTGACAGATACGCAGTATTTT.

This chain uses TRBV27 with TRBJ2-7; tentative D call: TRBD2 (5 bases). Per the germline V gene, CDR1 is MNHEY and CDR2 is SMNVEV (reference sequence). There are 15 residues in the CDR3. V was pared by 5 bases and J by 2 bases, with 16 bases between. CDR3 coding DNA: TGTGCCAGCAGTCCCATAGGGCGGGCCACCTACGAGCAGTACTTC. This encodes CASSPIGRATYEQYF.

The CDR3 sequence is CASRRTSGSGFDEQFF. The CDR3 DNA is TGTGCCAGCAGAAGGACTAGCGGGAGTGGTTTCGATGAGCAGTTCTTC. The rearrangement links TRBV27 to TRBJ2-1; 13 positions agree with TRBD2. Germline assignment: CDR1 MNHEY and CDR2 SMNVEV (reference sequence). This CDR3 spans 16 amino acids. With 6 bases clipped from V and 8 bases from J, the junction kept 10 bases outside the gene matches.

This clone was counted ten times or more. The V gene is TRBV25-1, the J gene TRBJ2-7; D is undetermined. CDR1 is MGHDK and CDR2 is SYGVNS in the germline V gene. Trimming took 4 bases from V and 0 from J, leaving 13 bases between them. The CDR3 loop spans 15 amino acids. CDR3: CASSGPLENSYEQYF. The CDR3 nucleotides read TGTGCCAGCAGTGGCCCCCTGGAGAACTCCTACGAGCAGTACTTC.

The chain has TRBV12-5 and TRBJ2-3; 9 nucleotides match TRBD2. Germline CDR1 reads LGHNT; CDR2 reads FRNRAP. This CDR3 region has 14 residues. V was clipped by 6 bases and J by 6 bases; unmatched bases: 7. CDR3 protein: CASGREGSGDTQYF. In DNA, the CDR3 is TGTGCTAGTGGGCGGGAGGGTAGCGGCGATACGCAGTATTTT.

The chain employs TRBV7-2 and TRBJ2-1; D gene uncertain. The V and J ends lost 5 bases and 1 base respectively, with 12 bases between them. From germline, CDR1 is SGHTA and CDR2 FQGNSA. The CDR3 contains 15 residues. The CDR3 sequence: CASSQRMGSYNEQFF. CDR3 in DNA: TGTGCCAGCAGCCAGAGGATGGGATCCTACAATGAGCAGTTCTTC.

V and J are TRBV6-6 and TRBJ2-2; TRBD1 might be the D (5 bases). V was clipped by 2 bases and J by 7 bases, with 11 bases between them. CDR1 MNHNY and CDR2 SVGAGI come from the germline V gene (reference sequence). The CDR3 consists of 14 residues. CDR3 loop: CASSYVWGSGELFF. CDR3 nucleotides: TGTGCCAGCAGTTACGTTTGGGGCAGCGGGGAGCTGTTTTTT.